Each of the 2 T cell receptor beta chains below was sequenced from the same sample in a study of early T cells in non-severe SARS-CoV-2 infection. TCRdb reprocessed the 5' RACE reads via MiXCR and lists one record per CDR3 protein. The sample holds fewer than 85,000 distinct CDR3 sequences, roughly 12% seen once. Sequenced material: whole blood. The source of these receptors is an adult who was a healthcare worker with PCR-confirmed SARS-CoV-2 infection or an uninfected control (not recorded which).

The V gene is TRBV15, the J gene TRBJ2-3; TRBD2 is a possible D gene (6 bases). In germline, CDR1 is LNHNV, CDR2 YYDKDF (reference sequence). Trimming stripped 0 bases from V and 2 bases from J, with 15 bases between. The CDR3 covers 17 residues. Here the CDR3 reads CATSREGVRDSTDTQYF. CDR3 DNA: TGTGCCACCAGCAGAGAGGGGGTGCGGGATTCCACAGATACGCAGTATTTT.

The V call is TRBV29-1, the J call TRBJ2-2; perhaps TRBD2 as D (6 bases). The CDR3 has 11 amino acids. Trimming pared 7 bases from V and 5 bases from J, leaving 8 bases between. CDR1 and CDR2 from the germline V gene are SQVTM and ANQGSEA. This CDR3 is CSARETGELFF. Written as DNA, the CDR3 is TGCAGCGCGCGGGAAACCGGGGAGCTGTTTTTT.